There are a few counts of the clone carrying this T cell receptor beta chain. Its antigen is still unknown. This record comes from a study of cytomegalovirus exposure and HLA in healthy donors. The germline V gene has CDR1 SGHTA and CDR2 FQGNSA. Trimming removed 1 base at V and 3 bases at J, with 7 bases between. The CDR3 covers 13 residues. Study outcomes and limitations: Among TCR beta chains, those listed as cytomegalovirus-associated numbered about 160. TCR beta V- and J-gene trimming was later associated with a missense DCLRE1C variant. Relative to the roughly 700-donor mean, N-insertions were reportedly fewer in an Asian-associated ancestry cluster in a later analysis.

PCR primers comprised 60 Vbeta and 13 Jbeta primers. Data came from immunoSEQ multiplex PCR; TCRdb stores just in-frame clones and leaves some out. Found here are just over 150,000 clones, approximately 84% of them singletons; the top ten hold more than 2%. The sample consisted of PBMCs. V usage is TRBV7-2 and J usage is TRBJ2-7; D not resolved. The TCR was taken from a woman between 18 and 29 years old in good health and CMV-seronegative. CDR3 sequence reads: CASSLGSGYEQYF. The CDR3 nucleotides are TGTGCCAGCAGCTTAGGGTCAGGCTACGAGCAGTACTTC.